A single sample gave rise to the 14 T cell receptor beta chains below, sequenced in a study of identical twins (dated by TCRdb to between 2015 and 2016). Library method: 5' RACE. Sequencing was carried out with an Illumina HiSeq 2000. Starting from the raw public reads, TCRdb applied fastp trimming at Q25, assembled clones with MiXCR and retained in-frame beta chains. Duplicate CDR3 protein sequences are folded into a single record with the most common DNA and genes. The table for this sample lists roughly 710,000 distinct CDR3 sequences; 6.1% of them were counted only once. In total, the top ten clones hold roughly 1.6% of the sample. The material sequenced was naive T cells sorted from blood. The cell subset or site label corresponds to: cells isolated with a human naive T-cell isolation kit. The receptors shown here come from a man aged 18-30 years in good health.

This clonotype has a count of ten or more. The chain joins TRBV5-1 to TRBJ2-1; D may be TRBD2 (6 bases). The germline V gene encodes CDR1 SGHRS and CDR2 YFSETQ. Trimming stripped 1 base from V and 4 bases from J, with 15 bases between. The CDR3 consists of 16 residues. CDR3 amino acids: CASSLYLERAYNEQFF. The CDR3 DNA sequence: TGCGCCAGCAGCTTGTATTTAGAGCGGGCGTACAATGAGCAGTTCTTC.

This clonotype was picked up many times. J is TRBJ2-1 and V is TRBV5-1; D perhaps matches TRBD1 (6 bases). Trimming removed 0 bases at V and 2 bases at J, with 9 bases between. Germline values: CDR1 SGHRS, CDR2 YFSETQ. The CDR3 has 15 amino acids. DNA for the CDR3: TGCGCCAGCAGCTTGGAGGACAGTGCCTACAATGAGCAGTTCTTC. The encoded protein is CASSLEDSAYNEQFF.

This clonotype was recorded a few times. This sequence joins TRBV25-1 and TRBJ2-5; D possibly corresponds to TRBD2 (7 bases). CDR1 is MGHDK and CDR2 is SYGVNS in the germline V gene. This CDR3 has 15 amino acids. The germline V and J ends were trimmed by 3 bases and 5 bases, with 16 bases remaining between them. CDR3 DNA: TGTGCCAGCAGTGATCCCCGGGGGGCCGGCGAGACCCAGTACTTC. Its translation: CASSDPRGAGETQYF. Full variable domain (outside the CDR3, taken from reference TRBV25-1 and TRBJ2-5): EADIYQTPRYLVIGTGKKITLECSQTMGHDKMYWYQQDPGMELHLIHYSYGVNSTEKGDLSSESTVSRIRTEHFPLTLESARPSHTSQYLCASSDPRGAGETQYFGPGTRLLVL.

This clonotype has ten or more counts. The CDR3 reads CASSVGLAGGQSNEQFF. CDR3 DNA sequence: TGTGCCAGCAGCGTAGGGCTAGCGGGAGGGCAAAGCAATGAGCAGTTCTTC. V gene TRBV9 combines with J gene TRBJ2-1, with TRBD2 identical over 12 bases. Germline lookup yields CDR1 SGDLS and CDR2 YYNGEE. The CDR3 consists of 17 residues. V lost 0 bases, J lost 6 bases, and 7 bases stayed unmatched.

At least ten counts were recorded for this clonotype. The V and J genes are TRBV30 and TRBJ2-1; D tentatively fits TRBD1 or TRBD2 (5 bases each). The germline CDR1 and CDR2 sequences are GTSNPN and SVGIG (reference sequence). The V end lost 4 bases, the J end lost 5 bases, and 12 bases lay between the germline ends. This CDR3 is built from 13 residues. In nucleotides, the CDR3 is TGTGCCTGGATCGGTGGGACCAACAATGAGCAGTTCTTC. The encoded protein is CAWIGGTNNEQFF.

This clonotype was seen many times. V is TRBV20-1 and J is TRBJ1-1; D uncertain. Germline V gene lookup returns CDR1 DFQATT and CDR2 SNEGSKA (reference sequence). Trimming removed 2 bases from V and 0 bases from J, with 4 bases in between. The CDR3 sequence is 12 residues long. The CDR3 DNA sequence: TGCAGTGCTAGATCAGTGAACACTGAAGCTTTCTTT. Protein product: CSARSVNTEAFF.

This chain joins TRBV18 and TRBJ2-7; D is perhaps TRBD1 (5 bases). V was shortened by 3 bases and J by 7 bases, with 19 bases between the two germline ends. Germline values: CDR1 KGHSH, CDR2 LQKENI. This CDR3 spans 15 amino acids. The CDR3 DNA reads TGTGCCAGCTCACCGGAAAACGTAGGGGCTGGGGAGCAGTACTTC. Its translation: CASSPENVGAGEQYF.

This clonotype has a handful of counts. The chain combines TRBV7-8 with TRBJ2-7; possibly TRBD2 for D (5 bases). Trimming left V 5 bases short and J 0 bases short, with 11 bases between. Germline loops: CDR1 SGHVS, CDR2 FQNEAQ. This CDR3 region has 14 residues. The CDR3 reads CASSATGSSYEQYV. CDR3 nucleotide sequence: TGTGCCAGCAGCGCCACGGGAAGCTCCTACGAGCAGTACGTC.

This clonotype was seen repeatedly, ten times or more. The chain carries TRBV27 and TRBJ1-1; TRBD1 matches 9 bases. This CDR3 contains 19 residues. V shed 2 bases, J shed 1 base, and the junction held 14 bases outside the gene matches. Germline V CDR1 and CDR2: MNHEY, SMNVEV (reference sequence). CDR3 nucleotides: TGTGCCAGCAGTTTAGACTGGACAGGACAGGGGCGCGGGAACACTGAAGCTTTCTTT. It encodes CASSLDWTGQGRGNTEAFF.

The sample holds a few counts of this clonotype. The V call is TRBV5-1, the J call TRBJ1-4; possibly TRBD1 for D (6 bases). This CDR3 spans 15 amino acids. In germline, CDR1 is SGHRS, CDR2 YFSETQ. Trimming cost V 0 bases and J 3 bases, with 9 bases left between them. CDR3 residues: CASSLGGGPNEKLFF. CDR3 DNA sequence: TGCGCCAGCAGCTTGGGAGGGGGACCTAATGAAAAACTGTTTTTT.

This clonotype was recorded at least ten times. The chain has TRBV6-4 and TRBJ2-1, with 7 bases lining up with TRBD1. This CDR3 contains 15 residues. With V trimmed by 6 bases and J by 5 bases, 10 bases remained unmatched. Germline loops: CDR1 MRHNA, CDR2 SNTAGT. CDR3 loop: CASSPRDSGHNEQFF. In DNA, the CDR3 is TGTGCCAGCAGCCCCCGGGACAGTGGGCACAATGAGCAGTTCTTC.

This chain joins TRBV28 and TRBJ2-5; D possibly corresponds to TRBD2 (5 bases). Germline CDR1 MDHEN, CDR2 SYDVKM. V lost 7 bases to trimming and J lost 3 bases, with 15 bases between them. The CDR3 has 14 residues. For the CDR3, the DNA is TGTGCCAGCACCACTCGAGGGAGAGAAGAGACCCAGTACTTC. As protein: CASTTRGREETQYF.

This clonotype was counted only a few times. This sequence joins TRBV7-8 and TRBJ2-1; D ambiguous. The CDR3 covers 14 residues. Germline V gives CDR1 SGHVS, CDR2 FQNEAQ. Between the trimmed V and J ends, which lost 5 bases and 4 bases, there was a span of 12 bases. CDR3 DNA sequence: TGTGCCAGCAGCCCGGTGGACCGGTACAATGAGCAGTTCTTC. Its translation: CASSPVDRYNEQFF.

This clonotype has ten or more counts. V usage is TRBV6-1 and J usage is TRBJ1-6; TRBD1 matches at 7 bases. Germline V gene lookup returns CDR1 MNHNS and CDR2 SASEGT. The CDR3 length is 14 residues. The ends lost 6 bases at V and 5 bases at J; junction bases unmatched: 4. The CDR3, as DNA: TGTGCCAGCAGGATGACAGGGAATAATTCACCCCTCCACTTT. Amino acid sequence: CASRMTGNNSPLHF.